These T cell receptor beta chains were read from a single sample in a study of blood T cell repertoires in COVID-19. Produced via immunoSEQ multiplex PCR; TCRdb's table is partial and in-frame only. Altogether some 170,000 clones are present, more than 85% being singletons, with the ten largest covering over 0.95%. The source material was PBMCs or T cells enriched from blood (not recorded which). The origin of the receptors is a human donor with acute COVID-19. The donor label of this sample is uncertain. The CDR3 runs from the conserved cysteine through the conserved F or W. The D gene is left open where the match is weak. Where a row states a size, it is once, few, many or the class of an expanded clone; other rows omit it.

J	size	D	V	CDR3	DNA
TRBJ2-7	NA	NA	TRBV20-1	CSASSGYEQYF	TGCAGTGCTAGTTCGGGGTACGAGCAGTACTTC
TRBJ1-2	NA	NA	TRBV6-4	CASSQFGQSTYYSGYTF	TGTGCCAGCAGTCAATTCGGACAGTCGACCTACTATTCTGGCTACACCTTC
TRBJ1-2	NA	TRBD1	TRBV7-9	CASGQGDGYTF	TGTGCCAGCGGACAGGGAGATGGCTACACCTTC
TRBJ1-1	NA	NA	TRBV12-3/TRBV12-4	CASSRDTNTEAFF	TGTGCCAGCAGCCGGGACACGAACACTGAAGCTTTCTTT
TRBJ1-2	NA	NA	TRBV18	CASSPRSRIHYGYTF	TGTGCCAGCTCCCCCCGGAGCCGAATACACTATGGCTACACCTTC
TRBJ1-6	NA	TRBD1	TRBV7-2	CASSAQTGEASPLHF	TGTGCCAGCAGCGCCCAGACAGGGGAGGCTTCACCCCTCCACTTT
TRBJ2-7	NA	TRBD1	TRBV3-1/TRBV3-2	CASSGLRDRVGEQYF	TGTGCCAGCAGTGGCCTTCGGGACAGGGTTGGGGAGCAGTACTTC
TRBJ1-4	NA	TRBD1	TRBV6-5	CASSYSGGSGEKLFF	TGTGCCAGCAGTTACTCAGGGGGCAGTGGTGAAAAACTGTTTTTT
TRBJ1-2	NA	NA	TRBV7-9	CASSRAGGLYTF	TGTGCCAGCAGCCGCGCCGGGGGACTCTACACCTTC
TRBJ1-2	NA	NA	TRBV4-3	CASSQDYPGVYGYTF	TGCGCCAGCAGCCAAGATTACCCCGGGGTCTATGGCTACACCTTC
TRBJ1-6	NA	NA	TRBV30	CAWSVRGSARSPLHF	TGTGCCTGGAGTGTCAGGGGCTCCGCCAGGTCACCCCTCCACTTT
TRBJ1-4	NA	NA	TRBV14	CASSQTGNRLFF	TGTGCCAGCAGCCAAACAGGGAACCGACTGTTTTTT
TRBJ1-1	NA	TRBD1	TRBV19	CASSYDRGNTEAFF	TGTGCCAGTAGTTACGACAGGGGGAACACTGAAGCTTTCTTT
TRBJ2-3	NA	TRBD1	TRBV5-4	CASSLDRRSADTQYF	TGTGCCAGCAGTTTGGACAGGCGGTCAGCTGATACGCAGTATTTT
TRBJ2-7	once	TRBD1	TRBV6-2/TRBV6-3	CASSYFRDRGISYEQYF	TGTGCCAGCAGTTACTTTCGCGACAGGGGCATTTCCTACGAGCAGTACTTC
TRBJ2-7	once	NA	TRBV30	CAWSGPGVEQYF	TGTGCCTGGAGTGGTCCGGGGGTCGAGCAGTACTTC
TRBJ2-5	NA	TRBD2	TRBV3-1/TRBV3-2	CASSVTSGGAQETQYF	TGTGCCAGCAGCGTAACTAGCGGGGGGGCCCAAGAGACCCAGTACTTC
TRBJ2-2	NA	NA	TRBV12-3/TRBV12-4	CASSPEGGGELFF	TGTGCCAGCAGTCCCGAAGGGGGCGGGGAGCTGTTTTTT
TRBJ2-1	NA	TRBD1	TRBV18	CASSSGQGEQFF	TGTGCCAGCTCATCTGGACAGGGCGAGCAGTTCTTC
TRBJ2-3	NA	TRBD1	TRBV10-3	CAISADRDRGTQYF	TGTGCCATCAGCGCCGACCGGGACAGGGGTACGCAGTATTTT
TRBJ1-3	NA	TRBD1	TRBV4-2	CASSRTGEPDTIYF	TGTGCCAGCAGCCGAACAGGGGAACCGGACACCATATATTTT
TRBJ2-6	NA	TRBD1	TRBV23-1	CASNTGEGTYGANVLTF	TGCGCCAGCAATACAGGGGAAGGGACGTACGGGGCCAACGTCCTGACTTTC
TRBJ1-2	NA	TRBD1	TRBV7-9	CASSPGGQSYTF	TGTGCCAGCAGCCCAGGGGGACAGTCCTACACCTTC
TRBJ2-1	NA	TRBD2	TRBV18	CASSPPVTSGPSSYNEQFF	TGTGCCAGCTCACCCCCGGTGACTAGCGGCCCGAGCTCCTACAATGAGCAGTTCTTC
TRBJ2-1	NA	TRBD2	TRBV18	CASSPPTSDEQFF	TGTGCCAGCTCACCACCGACTAGCGATGAGCAGTTCTTC
TRBJ2-5	NA	TRBD2	TRBV24-1	CATSDPGLGGTRLRETQYF	TGTGCCACCAGTGACCCGGGACTAGGAGGGACTAGGTTAAGAGAGACCCAGTACTTC
TRBJ1-4	NA	NA	TRBV9	CASSAFAGFNEKLFF	TGTGCCAGCAGCGCCTTTGCAGGCTTTAATGAAAAACTGTTTTTT
TRBJ1-1	NA	NA	TRBV5-4	CASSLIGLKNTEAFF	TGTGCCAGCAGCCTGATCGGACTGAAGAACACTGAAGCTTTCTTT
TRBJ1-2	NA	TRBD1	TRBV5-1	CASSVSGTEYGYTF	TGCGCCAGCAGCGTATCCGGGACAGAGTATGGCTACACCTTC
TRBJ2-7	NA	NA	TRBV7-8	CASSRERGLYEQYF	TGTGCCAGCAGCCGGGAAAGGGGCCTCTACGAGCAGTACTTC
TRBJ2-2	many	NA	TRBV24-1	CASPGEVGTGELFF	TGTGCTAGCCCTGGCGAGGTTGGAACCGGGGAGCTGTTTTTT
TRBJ2-7	NA	TRBD1	TRBV2	CASSPDRGTGEQYF	TGTGCCAGCAGTCCGGACAGGGGGACGGGCGAGCAGTACTTC
TRBJ1-1	NA	TRBD1	TRBV6-5	CASSYTGGIEAFF	TGTGCCAGCAGTTATACAGGGGGGATTGAAGCTTTCTTT
TRBJ1-2	NA	NA	TRBV19	CASSISRPNYGYTF	TGTGCCAGTAGTATTAGTCGCCCTAACTATGGCTACACCTTC
TRBJ1-1	NA	TRBD1	TRBV4-2	CASTNRGWNTEAFF	TGTGCCAGCACCAACAGGGGTTGGAACACTGAAGCTTTCTTT
TRBJ1-2	NA	TRBD1	TRBV7-2	CASSYRDRGLGYTF	TGTGCCAGCAGCTACCGGGACAGGGGGCTGGGCTACACCTTC
TRBJ1-2	few	TRBD1	TRBV5-1	CASSSGGTGTGYTF	TGCGCCAGCTCCTCAGGAGGGACAGGGACGGGCTACACCTTC
TRBJ2-2	NA	NA	TRBV4-1	CASSPLMNTGELFF	TGCGCCAGCAGCCCCTTAATGAACACCGGGGAGCTGTTTTTT
TRBJ1-3	NA	NA	TRBV19	CATLPSGVAGNTIYF	TGTGCCACCCTCCCGTCGGGGGTAGCAGGAAACACCATATATTTT
TRBJ1-6	NA	TRBD1	TRBV9	CASSEGAFNSPLHF	TGTGCCAGCAGTGAGGGGGCGTTTAATTCACCCCTCCACTTT
TRBJ1-1	NA	NA	TRBV19	CASSIYVADTEAFF	TGTGCCAGTAGTATATACGTGGCGGACACTGAAGCTTTCTTT
TRBJ2-1	NA	NA	TRBV9	CASSGGHQQFF	TGTGCCAGCAGCGGGGGACACCAGCAGTTCTTC
TRBJ2-1	NA	TRBD2	TRBV5-1	CASSPGLAVYNEQFF	TGCGCCAGCAGCCCCGGACTAGCGGTATACAATGAGCAGTTCTTC
TRBJ1-5	NA	TRBD1	TRBV29-1	CSVGLGQGSQPQHF	TGCAGCGTTGGTCTGGGACAGGGGAGTCAGCCCCAGCATTTT
TRBJ2-5	NA	NA	TRBV30	CAWSGSKWTQYF	TGTGCCTGGAGTGGTTCCAAATGGACCCAGTACTTC
TRBJ1-6	NA	NA	TRBV5-1	CASRRGGGSPLHF	TGCGCCAGCCGCAGGGGCGGGGGGTCACCCCTCCACTTT
TRBJ2-5	NA	TRBD2	TRBV4-1	CASSLVGTRGETQYF	TGCGCCAGCAGCCTCGTCGGGACTAGGGGTGAGACCCAGTACTTC
TRBJ1-1	NA	NA	TRBV6-5	CASRTATEEAFF	TGTGCCAGCAGAACCGCGACAGAAGAAGCTTTCTTT
TRBJ1-3	many	NA	TRBV4-1	CASSQDIVRGRSGNTIYF	TGCGCCAGCAGCCAAGATATTGTCAGGGGTCGCTCTGGAAACACCATATATTTT